This TCR beta chain was obtained from a study of shared clonotypes between healthy human individuals. The test was conducted at deep level. TCRdb's copy holds only in-frame clones and misses some; the assay was immunoSEQ multiplex PCR. Here the sample spans under 2.5 million clones, around 92% being singletons. Study-level findings and limits: Of the naive CD4 clonotypes, around 4.7% were shared across several donors. Rarefaction indicated that sorted-subset sequencing remained incomplete although depth was large. Generally, naive subsets came out with larger estimated richness than memory subsets.

Comment on this clone: As yet, its antigen is unknown.

The clonotype comes from a man aged 18 to 29 in good health. Some clones in this sample may be carry-over from other donors' samples. The sample taken for sequencing was naive CD4+ T cells from PBMCs. Subset in this sample: CD45RA+ positively selected.

The chain's CDR3 is CASSFVRTNTEAFF. The CDR3 nucleotides are TGTGCCAGCAGCTTCGTACGGACGAACACTGAAGCTTTCTTT. The chain couples TRBV11-1 to TRBJ1-1; D remains ambiguous. The CDR3 has 14 amino acids. With 3 bases removed from V and 1 base from J, the gap between germline ends came to 9 bases. Germline CDR1 is SGHAT and CDR2 is FQDESV (reference sequence).